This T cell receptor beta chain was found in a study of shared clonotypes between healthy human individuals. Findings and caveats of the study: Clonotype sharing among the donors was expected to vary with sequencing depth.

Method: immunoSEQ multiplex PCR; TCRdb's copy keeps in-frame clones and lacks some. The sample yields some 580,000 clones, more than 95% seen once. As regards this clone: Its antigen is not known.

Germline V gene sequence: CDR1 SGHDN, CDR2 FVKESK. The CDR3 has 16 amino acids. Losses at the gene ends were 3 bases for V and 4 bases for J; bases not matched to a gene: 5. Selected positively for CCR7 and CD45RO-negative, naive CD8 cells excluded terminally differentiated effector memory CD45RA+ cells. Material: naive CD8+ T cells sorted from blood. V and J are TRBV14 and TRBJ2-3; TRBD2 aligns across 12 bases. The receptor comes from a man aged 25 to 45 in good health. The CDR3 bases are TGTGCCAGCAGCCACCTAGCGGGAGGGGGCCCAGATACGCAGTATTTT. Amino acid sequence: CASSHLAGGGPDTQYF.